This T cell receptor (beta chain) is drawn from a study of CD8+ T cells in alopecia areata. Sampling of alopecia areata patients yielded lesional scalp punch biopsies as well as peripheral blood. Study-wide results and caveats: Besides other cells, scalp samples also yield sequences of resident alphabeta T cells from normal skin. Researchers report lesional scalp, most notably alopecia totalis/universalis, outstripped normal scalp in clonality.

Extracted RNA was reverse transcribed into cDNA, the sequencing template. Measured with immunoSEQ multiplex PCR; TCRdb has only the in-frame clones, and not every one. The table has 89,000 or so clones, about 53% seen once. Points on this clone: Its antigen is unknown.

CDR1 and CDR2 from the germline V gene are SNHLY and FYNNEI. The CDR3 is made up of 15 amino acids. Trimming removed 8 bases from V and 6 bases from J, with 22 bases in between. The sample comprised NKG2D-high CD8+ T cells sorted from blood. This receptor was obtained from a human donor with alopecia areata. This chain links TRBV2 with TRBJ1-1; D not certain. The CDR3 DNA reads as TGTGCCAGCTTCCAACCAGACCCTTCTTGGGCTGAAGCTTTCTTT. Protein sequence: CASFQPDPSWAEAFF.